Shown below are 23 T cell receptor beta chains from a single sample sequenced in a study of shared clonotypes between healthy human individuals. CD45RO-negative, CCR7-selected cells formed the naive CD8 fraction, which excluded terminally differentiated effector memory CD45RA+ cells. Clones were sequenced by immunoSEQ multiplex PCR, and TCRdb holds only the in-frame ones, with some missing. The sample contains about 1,800,000 clones, approximately 95% of which appear only once. Sequencing was carried out using naive CD8+ T cells sorted from blood. These receptor sequences come from a man aged 18-30 years in good health.

The chain recombines TRBV29-1 with TRBJ2-1; unclear D gene. There are 13 residues in the CDR3. Germline loops: CDR1 SQVTM, CDR2 ANQGSEA. The V and J ends lost 5 bases and 0 bases respectively, with 8 bases between them. As DNA, the CDR3 is TGCAGCGTTCTACTGAGCTCCTACAATGAGCAGTTCTTC. It codes for CSVLLSSYNEQFF.

The chain is built from TRBV7-9 and TRBJ1-5; D may be TRBD1 (5 bases). In germline, CDR1 is SEHNR, CDR2 FQNEAQ (reference sequence). Trimming pared 1 base from V and 5 bases from J, leaving 18 bases between. The CDR3 runs to 17 residues. The CDR3: CASSLEDLGPADQPQHF. The CDR3 nucleotides read TGTGCCAGCAGCTTAGAGGATCTGGGGCCAGCCGATCAGCCCCAGCATTTT.

V and J are TRBV7-8 and TRBJ2-5; 7 positions match TRBD1. The CDR3 extends over 17 amino acids. The V segment lost 0 bases and the J segment 3 bases; nucleotides outside the gene matches: 10. Germline lookup yields CDR1 SGHVS and CDR2 FQNEAQ. The CDR3 region has the DNA TGTGCCAGCAGCTTAGCCTTACCCCGGACAGGCAAAGAGACCCAGTACTTC. Translating gives CASSLALPRTGKETQYF.

The chain carries TRBV10-3 and TRBJ1-1; unclear D gene. Per germline, CDR1 ENHRY and CDR2 SYGVKD. CDR3 size: 13 residues. Trimming shortened V by 8 bases and J by 3 bases, and 13 bases separated the two germline ends. The CDR3 loop is CAIGPSGYTEAFF. In DNA, the CDR3 is TGTGCCATCGGACCGTCGGGGTACACTGAAGCTTTCTTT.

The rearrangement joins TRBV11-2 to TRBJ2-1; D unclear. The V gene lost 1 base and the J gene lost 3 bases, with 7 bases spanning the gap. The CDR3 extends over 14 amino acids. The germline CDR1 and CDR2 sequences are SGHAT and FQNNGV. The CDR3 nucleotides are TGTGCCAGCAGCTTAGTGGGTATCTACAATGAGCAGTTCTTC. Protein: CASSLVGIYNEQFF.

The chain recombines TRBV28 with TRBJ2-3; 9 bases match TRBD2. Per the germline V gene, CDR1 is MDHEN and CDR2 is SYDVKM. V was clipped by 2 bases and J by 3 bases; unmatched bases: 9. The CDR3 has 17 residues. The CDR3 coding sequence is TGTGCCAGCAGTTTAACTCTAGCGGGGTCCTTAACAGATACGCAGTATTTT. Translation gives CASSLTLAGSLTDTQYF.

The chain carries TRBV7-8 and TRBJ2-3, with a possible D match to TRBD2 (5 bases). V lost 5 bases and J lost 0, with 12 bases in between. The CDR3 covers 15 residues. CDR1 and CDR2 (germline): SGHVS, FQNEAQ. CDR3 in DNA: TGTGCCAGCAGCCCCGGGGTCTCTAGCACAGATACGCAGTATTTT. Its translation is CASSPGVSSTDTQYF.

This clone was detected only once. The chain uses TRBV5-4 and TRBJ1-4; D is ambiguous. Germline V gene lookup returns CDR1 SGHNT and CDR2 YYREEE (reference sequence). With 0 bases removed from V and 2 bases from J, the gap between germline ends came to 8 bases. The CDR3 loop spans 15 amino acids. The CDR3 is CASSLGGSTNEKLFF. In DNA, the CDR3 is TGTGCCAGCAGCTTGGGTGGATCTACTAATGAAAAACTGTTTTTT.

V gene TRBV27 combines with J gene TRBJ1-1, with D perhaps matching TRBD1 (6 bases). Germline V lookup: CDR1 MNHEY, CDR2 SMNVEV (reference sequence). V dropped 8 bases and J dropped 3 bases, with 22 bases sitting between them. The length of the CDR3 is 16 residues. CDR3 in amino acids: CASSRTASPGDTEAFF. For the CDR3, the DNA is TGTGCCAGCTCTCGGACAGCGTCCCCTGGGGACACTGAAGCTTTCTTT.

The V call is TRBV27, the J call TRBJ2-7; possible D gene TRBD2, 5 bases. The CDR3 covers 14 residues. Germline V gene lookup returns CDR1 MNHEY and CDR2 SMNVEV (reference sequence). Trimming took 5 bases from V and 4 from J, leaving 15 bases between them. The CDR3 reads CASSPVEGLYEQYF. CDR3 coding DNA: TGTGCCAGCAGTCCTGTCGAGGGCCTATACGAGCAGTACTTC.

The chain couples TRBV4-1 to TRBJ2-7, with 11 bases aligning to TRBD1. Germline lookup yields CDR1 MGHRA and CDR2 YSYEKL. This CDR3 spans 14 amino acids. V lost 4 bases to trimming and J lost 4 bases; unmatched junction nucleotides: 3. Here the CDR3 DNA reads TGCGCCAGCAGCCGTGGACAGGGGGCTTACGAGCAGTACTTC. Residues: CASSRGQGAYEQYF.

The genes are TRBV14 and TRBJ1-3; no firm D call. V gave up 0 bases and J gave up 3 bases, with 6 bases separating them. Germline V lookup: CDR1 SGHDN, CDR2 FVKESK. The CDR3 runs 14 residues. The CDR3 DNA is TGTGCCAGCAGCCAAGACTGGGTTGGAAACACCATATATTTT. This codes for CASSQDWVGNTIYF.

Note on this clone: The sample has other DNA sequences that encode this CDR3 too. V and J are TRBV6-1 and TRBJ2-1; the D is unclear. There are 14 residues in the CDR3. V lost 4 bases to trimming and J lost 1 base, with 8 bases between them. From germline, CDR1 is MNHNS and CDR2 SASEGT. The CDR3 reads CASSVQDSYNEQFF. In nucleotides, the CDR3 is TGTGCCAGCAGTGTCCAGGATTCCTACAATGAGCAGTTCTTC.

This clone was seen once. V gene TRBV9 combines with J gene TRBJ2-5, with no clear D. Germline CDR1 and CDR2: SGDLS and YYNGEE. The CDR3 has 13 residues. Trimming shortened V by 6 bases and J by 2 bases, and 11 bases separated the two germline ends. CDR3 coding DNA: TGTGCCAGCAACTCTGACCATCAAGAGACCCAGTACTTC. Translating gives CASNSDHQETQYF. Using reference TRBV9 and TRBJ2-5 for the parts outside the CDR3, the full variable domain is DSGVTQTPKHLITATGQRVTLRCSPRSGDLSVYWYQQSLDQGLQFLIQYYNGEERAKGNILERFSAQQFPDLHSELNLSSLELGDSALYFCASNSDHQETQYFGPGTRLLVL.

The chain employs TRBV13 and TRBJ1-2, with 7 bases fitting TRBD1. Looked up from germline, CDR1 is PRHDT and CDR2 is FYEKMQ (reference sequence). Germline trimming cut 4 bases from V and 0 bases from J; bases unmatched to any gene: 5. This CDR3 is built from 15 residues. The CDR3 DNA is TGTGCCAGCAGCTCCGGGACAGTAGCTAACTATGGCTACACCTTC. Its translation is CASSSGTVANYGYTF. Looking up the rest from reference TRBV13 and TRBJ1-2 gives the full variable domain: AAGVIQSPRHLIKEKRETATLKCYPIPRHDTVYWYQQGPGQDPQFLISFYEKMQSDKGSIPDRFSAQQFSDYHSELNMSSLELGDSALYFCASSSGTVANYGYTFGSGTRLTVV.

This clone was detected once. Written as DNA, the CDR3 is TGTGCCAGCAGCTTAGATCCGATAGCGGGGGCTTACAATGAGCAGTTCTTC. Encoded protein: CASSLDPIAGAYNEQFF. This chain uses TRBV11-3 with TRBJ2-1; 9 nucleotides match TRBD2. V lost 0 bases and J lost 4; bases outside the gene matches: 7. CDR3 size: 17 residues. Germline CDR1 and CDR2: SGHNT and YENEEA.

The rearrangement joins TRBV4-3 to TRBJ1-1; no firm D call. The ends were cut back, 4 bases at V and 1 base at J, with 10 bases in the middle. The CDR3 has 14 amino acids. Germline values: CDR1 LGHNA, CDR2 YSLEER. The CDR3 sequence is CASSRLEGNTEAFF. CDR3 DNA sequence: TGCGCCAGCAGCCGACTGGAGGGGAACACTGAAGCTTTCTTT.

This rearrangement joins TRBV9 to TRBJ1-2; TRBD1 might be the D (5 bases). There are 11 residues in the CDR3. Germline CDR1 and CDR2: SGDLS and YYNGEE. V was shortened by 1 base and J by 9 bases, with 7 bases between the two germline ends. CDR3 bases: TGTGCCAGCAGCGTACAGGGACGCTACACCTTC. Translation gives CASSVQGRYTF.

This chain joins TRBV11-2 and TRBJ2-1; 9 positions agree with TRBD1. Germline V lookup: CDR1 SGHAT, CDR2 FQNNGV. The CDR3 runs 16 residues. J lost 4 bases, V lost 0 bases, and 4 bases had no gene match. The CDR3 DNA is TGTGCCAGCAGCTTAGATCCACAGGGGGCTTACAATGAGCAGTTCTTC. Protein product: CASSLDPQGAYNEQFF.

The rearrangement links TRBV6-6 to TRBJ2-2; no firm D call. The ends were cut back, 6 bases at V and 6 bases at J, with 11 bases in the middle. Germline V gene lookup returns CDR1 MNHNY and CDR2 SVGAGI (reference sequence). The CDR3 sequence is 13 residues long. CDR3 sequence (DNA): TGTGCCAGCAGCATAGACCTCTCCGGGGAGCTGTTTTTT. Translation gives CASSIDLSGELFF.

The V call is TRBV4-1, the J call TRBJ1-5, with 8 bases aligning to TRBD1. This CDR3 spans 18 amino acids. The junction had 9 bases not matched to a gene; V was cut back by 0 bases and J by 2 bases. Germline V CDR1 and CDR2: MGHRA, YSYEKL. The CDR3 here is CASSQEPGQVSRNQPQHF. The CDR3 DNA sequence: TGCGCCAGCAGCCAAGAACCGGGACAGGTCTCGCGCAATCAGCCCCAGCATTTT.

This chain joins TRBV6-5 and TRBJ1-2; D possibly corresponds to TRBD1 (5 bases). The germline V gene has CDR1 MNHEY and CDR2 SVGAGI. The V gene lost 6 bases and the J gene lost 3 bases, with 11 bases spanning the gap. This CDR3 spans 13 amino acids. Written as DNA, the CDR3 is TGTGCCAGCAGCTTCGGGACTTACTATGGCTACACCTTC. The encoded protein is CASSFGTYYGYTF.

This rearrangement joins TRBV13 to TRBJ1-2, with D uncertain. Trimming removed 7 bases from V and 2 bases from J, with 5 bases in between. Germline V CDR1 and CDR2: PRHDT, FYEKMQ (reference sequence). This CDR3 has 11 amino acids. The CDR3: CASTPNYGYTF. The CDR3 DNA reads as TGTGCCAGCACCCCCAACTATGGCTACACCTTC.